The 5 T cell receptor beta chains below all came from one sample that was sequenced in a study of glioma-infiltrating T cells. The iRepertoire nested amplicon-rescue multiplex PCR amplified TCR alpha and beta CDR3s from RNA. One entry per CDR3 protein, called by TCRdb with MiXCR from the multiplex PCR reads. The table records 150,000 or so distinct CDR3 sequences, about two fifths of them present only once. Source material: glioma tissue, nonneoplastic brain tissue, or PBMCs (not recorded which). These TCRs come from a human donor with low-grade glioma or glioblastoma, undergoing nonglioma brain surgery, or in good health (not recorded which).

The rearrangement uses TRBV7-9 and TRBJ1-4; D uncertain. The V end was cut by 6 bases, the J end by 7 bases, with 15 bases between. Germline loops: CDR1 SEHNR, CDR2 FQNEAQ (reference sequence). The CDR3 covers 14 residues. Here the CDR3 DNA reads TGTGCCAGCAGTCCTGGATATGAGGGTGAAAAACTGTTTTTT. Residues: CASSPGYEGEKLFF.

The table lists this clonotype with a few counts. The rearrangement joins TRBV29-1 to TRBJ2-5; D is possibly TRBD1 (7 bases). The V gene's germline CDR1 is SQVTM and CDR2 ANQGSEA. The CDR3 covers 12 residues. V lost 6 bases and J 5 bases, leaving 13 bases between the germline ends. The CDR3 DNA reads as TGCAGCGTCGACAGGGCGGGGGAGACCCAGTACTTC. It codes for CSVDRAGETQYF.

This clonotype was counted a single time. This chain joins TRBV19 and TRBJ2-1, with TRBD2 as a possible D gene (6 bases). V was pared by 8 bases and J by 0 bases, with 8 bases between. The CDR3 contains 13 residues. Germline CDR1 LNHDA, CDR2 SQIVND (reference sequence). The CDR3 nucleotides read TGTGCCAGTCCCGGGGGCTCCTACAATGAGCAGTTCTTC. This codes for CASPGGSYNEQFF.

The CDR3 here is CASSYLIGSTEAFF. For the CDR3, the DNA is TGTGCCAGCAGTTACCTTATAGGGAGCACTGAAGCTTTCTTT. This chain connects TRBV6-5 to TRBJ1-1, with D unresolved. This CDR3 is built from 14 residues. Deletions cut 2 bases from V and 4 bases from J, with 11 bases between. Germline values: CDR1 MNHEY, CDR2 SVGAGI.

The chain recombines TRBV6-1 with TRBJ1-6; unclear D gene. The CDR3 is made up of 12 amino acids. Germline CDR1 MNHNS, CDR2 SASEGT. V lost 7 bases and J lost 14, with 15 bases in between. CDR3 residues: CASTEEDLALHF. CDR3 in DNA: TGTGCCAGCACCGAGGAGGATTTGGCCCTCCACTTT.